This TCR beta chain was sequenced in a study of human T cells and chemical hapten exposure. Study summary: Yields of TCR per sample differed, chiefly owing to small differences in pooled library volume. Study-wide findings and caveats: Once DPC sensitization occurred, TCRs above 1 in 1000 frequency showed no change.

Extraction yielded total RNA from whole blood (unfractionated). Attachment of unique molecular identifiers to individual cDNA molecules was performed in the library. In the authors' methods: Samples held a median of around 100,000 TCRs, range roughly 20,000–700,000. TCRdb reprocessed the reads with MiXCR, giving one entry per CDR3 protein. The V and J calls reflect TCRdb's pipeline rather than the authors' work. The table has about 120,000 distinct CDR3 sequences, roughly 8.5% seen once. The germline CDR1 and CDR2 sequences are SEHNR and FQNEAQ (reference sequence). The CDR3 loop spans 16 amino acids. Trimming pared 1 base from V and 4 bases from J, leaving 16 bases between. This clonotype occurred many times. Its antigen is not known.

Sequencing was performed on whole blood. This sequence was found in a human donor in good health. Some clones in this sample may be carry-over from other donors' samples. The V call is TRBV7-9, the J call TRBJ1-1; tentative D call: TRBD1 (6 bases). The CDR3, as DNA: TGTGCCAGCAGCTTAGTCGTCCAGGGGAGGGGCACTGAAGCTTTCTTT. This gives the protein CASSLVVQGRGTEAFF.